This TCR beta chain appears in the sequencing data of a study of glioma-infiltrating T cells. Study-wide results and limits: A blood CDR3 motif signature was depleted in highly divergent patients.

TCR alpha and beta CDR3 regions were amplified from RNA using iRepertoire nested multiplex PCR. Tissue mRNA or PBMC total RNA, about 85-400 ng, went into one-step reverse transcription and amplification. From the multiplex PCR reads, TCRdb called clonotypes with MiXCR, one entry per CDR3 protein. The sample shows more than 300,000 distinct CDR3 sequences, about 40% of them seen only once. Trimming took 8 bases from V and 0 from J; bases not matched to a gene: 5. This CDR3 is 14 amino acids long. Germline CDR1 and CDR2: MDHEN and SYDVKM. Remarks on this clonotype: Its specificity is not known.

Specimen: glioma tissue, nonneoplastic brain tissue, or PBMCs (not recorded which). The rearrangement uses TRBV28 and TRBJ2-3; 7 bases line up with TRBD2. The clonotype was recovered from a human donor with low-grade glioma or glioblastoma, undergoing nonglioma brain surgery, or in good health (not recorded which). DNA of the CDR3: TGTGCCAGCCGCGGTAGCGGGAGCACAGATACGCAGTATTTT. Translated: CASRGSGSTDTQYF.